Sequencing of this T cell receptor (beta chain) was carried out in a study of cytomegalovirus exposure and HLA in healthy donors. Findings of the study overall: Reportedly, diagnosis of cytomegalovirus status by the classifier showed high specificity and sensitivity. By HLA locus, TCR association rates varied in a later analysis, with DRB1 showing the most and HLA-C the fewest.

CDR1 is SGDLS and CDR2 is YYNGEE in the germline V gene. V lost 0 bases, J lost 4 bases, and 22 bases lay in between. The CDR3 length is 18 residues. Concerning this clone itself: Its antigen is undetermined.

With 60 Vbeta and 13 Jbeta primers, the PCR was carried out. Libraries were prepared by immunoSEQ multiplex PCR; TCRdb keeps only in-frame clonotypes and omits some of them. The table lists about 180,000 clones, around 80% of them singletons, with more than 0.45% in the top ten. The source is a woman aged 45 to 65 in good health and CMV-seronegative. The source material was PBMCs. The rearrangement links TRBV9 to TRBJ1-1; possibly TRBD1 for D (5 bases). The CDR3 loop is CASSVVGTEGTGGTEAFF. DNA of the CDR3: TGTGCCAGCAGCGTAGTGGGGACGGAGGGGACTGGAGGCACTGAAGCTTTCTTT. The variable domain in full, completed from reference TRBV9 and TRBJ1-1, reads DSGVTQTPKHLITATGQRVTLRCSPRSGDLSVYWYQQSLDQGLQFLIQYYNGEERAKGNILERFSAQQFPDLHSELNLSSLELGDSALYFCASSVVGTEGTGGTEAFFGQGTRLTVV.